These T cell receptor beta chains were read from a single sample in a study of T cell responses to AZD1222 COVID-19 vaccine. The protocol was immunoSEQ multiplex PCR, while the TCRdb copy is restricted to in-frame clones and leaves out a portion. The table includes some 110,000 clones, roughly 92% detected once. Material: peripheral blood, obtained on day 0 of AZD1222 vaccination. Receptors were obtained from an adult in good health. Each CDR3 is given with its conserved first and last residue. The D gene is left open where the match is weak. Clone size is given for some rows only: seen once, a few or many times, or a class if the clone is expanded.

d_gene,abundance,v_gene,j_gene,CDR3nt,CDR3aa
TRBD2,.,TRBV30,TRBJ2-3,TGTGCCTGGAGTGTGGGTGGAGCGGGAGTTGATACGCAGTATTTT,CAWSVGGAGVDTQYF
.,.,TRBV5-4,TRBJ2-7,TGTGCCAGCAGCTGGTGGGGGAGGCACGAGCAGTACTTC,CASSWWGRHEQYF
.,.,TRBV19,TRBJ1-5,TGTGCCAGTGCGAGGAGGGGCGGCAATCAGCCCCAGCATTTT,CASARRGGNQPQHF
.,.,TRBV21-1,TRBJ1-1,TGTGCCCCGTGGCCATCCCCAGTGAACACTGAAGCTTTCTTT,CAPWPSPVNTEAFF
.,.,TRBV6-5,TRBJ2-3,TGTGCCAGCAGCCCAGGGGATACAGTCACAGATACGCAGTATTTT,CASSPGDTVTDTQYF
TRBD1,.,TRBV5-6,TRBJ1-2,TGTGCCAGCAGCTATACTGGTATCCCCCGGGACAGTGCTAACTATGGCTACACCTTC,CASSYTGIPRDSANYGYTF
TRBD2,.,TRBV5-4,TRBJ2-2,TGTGCCAGCAGGGGGACTAGCGGGGACTACACCGGGGAGCTGTTTTTT,CASRGTSGDYTGELFF
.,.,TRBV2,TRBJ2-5,TGTGCCAGCGGTTATGAGGGGGAGACCCAGTACTTC,CASGYEGETQYF
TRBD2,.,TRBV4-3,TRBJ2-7,TGCGCCAGCAGCCAAAATAGCGGGAGTCCCTACGAGCAGTACTTC,CASSQNSGSPYEQYF
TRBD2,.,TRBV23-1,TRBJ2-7,TGCGCCAGCAGTCATCCGGGACTAGCGTCCTACGAGCAGTACTTC,CASSHPGLASYEQYF
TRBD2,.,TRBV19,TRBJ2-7,TGTGCCAGTAGTACTAGCGGAGGCACCTACGAGCAGTACTTC,CASSTSGGTYEQYF
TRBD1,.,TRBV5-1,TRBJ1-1,TGCGCCAGCAGCTTGAGACAGGGGACGAACACTGAAGCTTTCTTT,CASSLRQGTNTEAFF
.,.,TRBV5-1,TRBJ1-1,TGCGCCAGCAGCTCCGCCGAAGGCACTGAAGCTTTCTTT,CASSSAEGTEAFF
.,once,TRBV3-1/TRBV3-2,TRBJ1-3,TGTGCCAGCAGCCAAGCATATAACACCATATATTTT,CASSQAYNTIYF
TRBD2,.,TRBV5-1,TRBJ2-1,TGCGCCAGCAGCCTCGGACTAGCGGGAGGGTCCTACAATGAGCAGTTCTTC,CASSLGLAGGSYNEQFF
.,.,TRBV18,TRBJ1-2,TGTGCCAGCTCAGGCCAGGTCTACACCTTC,CASSGQVYTF
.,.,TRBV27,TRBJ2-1,TGTGCCAGCAGTGGCTATAACAATGAGCAGTTCTTC,CASSGYNNEQFF
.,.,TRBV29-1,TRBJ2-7,TGCAGCGTTGAAGGAGTGGAGTACGAGCAGTACTTC,CSVEGVEYEQYF
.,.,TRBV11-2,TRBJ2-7,TGTGCCAGCAGCTTAGAGACGACGTCGTCCTACGAGCAGTACTTC,CASSLETTSSYEQYF
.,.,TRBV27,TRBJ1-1,TGTGCCAGCAGACACCCGGCAGGCCGGAACACTGAAGCTTTCTTT,CASRHPAGRNTEAFF
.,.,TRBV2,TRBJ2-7,TGTGCCAGCAGGTCGGGGGTCGTAGGGTACTTC,CASRSGVVGYF
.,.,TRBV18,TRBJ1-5,TGTGCCAGCTCACCAGGTATCTCCTTATTGGGGACCCAGCATTTT,CASSPGISLLGTQHF
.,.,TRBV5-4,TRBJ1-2,TGTGCCAGCAGCTTTTCGGGGAACTATGGCTACACCTTC,CASSFSGNYGYTF
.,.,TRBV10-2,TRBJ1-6,TGCGCCAGCAGTGAGACCGAGGGTAGACCCCTCCACTTT,CASSETEGRPLHF
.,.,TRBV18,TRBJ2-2,TGTGCCAGCTCACCGTACAGGGAGGGGACCGGGGAGCTGTTTTTT,CASSPYREGTGELFF
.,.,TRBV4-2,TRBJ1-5,TGTGCCAGCAGCCAAGTGGAACCTAGCAATCAGCCCCAGCATTTT,CASSQVEPSNQPQHF
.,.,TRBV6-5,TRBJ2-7,TGTGCCAGCCGACAACTTGGGCAGAACGGCTACGAGCAGTACTTC,CASRQLGQNGYEQYF
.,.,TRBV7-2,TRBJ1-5,TGTGCCAGCAGCCCCCAAGGAACAGGTCAAGAGCCCCAGCATTTT,CASSPQGTGQEPQHF
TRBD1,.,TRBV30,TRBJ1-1,TGTGCCTGGGGATCCAGGGGGCAGGGCTCGAACACTGAAGCTTTCTTT,CAWGSRGQGSNTEAFF
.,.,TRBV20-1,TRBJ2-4,TGCAGTGGATTGAAGGGAAGCATTCAGTACTTC,CSGLKGSIQYF
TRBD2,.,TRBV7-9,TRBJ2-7,TGTGCCAGCAGCTCGGTCCGGGACTACCACTACGAGCAGTACTTC,CASSSVRDYHYEQYF
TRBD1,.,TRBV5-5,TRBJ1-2,TGTGCCAGCAGCACCGGGACAGGCTATGGCTACACCTTC,CASSTGTGYGYTF
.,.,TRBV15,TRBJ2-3,TGTGCCACCAGCAAGCCTCGTATGGCGCAGTATTTT,CATSKPRMAQYF
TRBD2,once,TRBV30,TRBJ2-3,TGTGCCTGGAACGGACTAGCGGGAGGGCCAAATACGCAGTATTTT,CAWNGLAGGPNTQYF
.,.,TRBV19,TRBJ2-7,TGTGCCAGTAGTATAGGATTCGGCGGGACGGAAGCCTACGAGCAGTACTTC,CASSIGFGGTEAYEQYF
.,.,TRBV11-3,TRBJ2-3,TGTGCCAGCAGCCGGACACTAAACGCAGATACGCAGTATTTT,CASSRTLNADTQYF
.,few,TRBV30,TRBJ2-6,TGTGCCTGGACCGTGGGGGCCAACGTCCTGACTTTC,CAWTVGANVLTF
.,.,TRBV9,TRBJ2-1,TGTGCCAGCAGCGTAGGGGGCCGGGGCAACAATGAGCAGTTCTTC,CASSVGGRGNNEQFF
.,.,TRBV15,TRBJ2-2,TGTGCCACCAGCTCAGACAGGTCAGGGAACACCGGGGAGCTGTTTTTT,CATSSDRSGNTGELFF
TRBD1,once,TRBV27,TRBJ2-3,TGTGCCAGCAGTTTCGGGACAGACACAGATACGCAGTATTTT,CASSFGTDTDTQYF